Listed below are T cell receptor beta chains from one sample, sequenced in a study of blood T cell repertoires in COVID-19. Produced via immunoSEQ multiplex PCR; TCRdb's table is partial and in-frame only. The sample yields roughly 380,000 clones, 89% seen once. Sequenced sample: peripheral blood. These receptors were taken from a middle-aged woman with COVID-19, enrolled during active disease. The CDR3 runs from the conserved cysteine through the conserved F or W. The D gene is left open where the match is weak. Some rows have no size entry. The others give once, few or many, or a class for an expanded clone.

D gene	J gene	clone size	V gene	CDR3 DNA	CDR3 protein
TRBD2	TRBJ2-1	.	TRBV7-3	TGTGCCAGCAGCTCGGGACTAGCGGGAGCCTACAATGAGCAGTTCTTC	CASSSGLAGAYNEQFF
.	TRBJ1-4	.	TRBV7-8	TGTGCCAGCAGCTTAGTTTTAGGGGGTGAAAAACTGTTTTTT	CASSLVLGGEKLFF
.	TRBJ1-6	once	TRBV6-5	TGTGCCAGCAGTTACTCGATCGGACTGTATTCACCCCTCCACTTT	CASSYSIGLYSPLHF
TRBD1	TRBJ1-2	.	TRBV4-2	TGTGCCAGCAGTCACACAGGGGAGGAAGACTACACCTTC	CASSHTGEEDYTF
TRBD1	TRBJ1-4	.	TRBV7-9	TGTGCCAGCAGCTTAGAAAGGGGGCGAGGTGAAAAACTGTTTTTT	CASSLERGRGEKLFF
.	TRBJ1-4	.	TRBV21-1	TGTGCCAGCAGCAAATTTAGGGGTTATAATGAAAAACTGTTTTTT	CASSKFRGYNEKLFF
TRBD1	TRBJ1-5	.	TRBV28	TGTGCCATCAGGGGGACAGGGGTCAATCAGCCCCAGCATTTT	CAIRGTGVNQPQHF
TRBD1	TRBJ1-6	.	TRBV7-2	TGTGCCAGCAGCCCCGGGACAGGTCAACCCCTCCACTTT	CASSPGTGQPLHF
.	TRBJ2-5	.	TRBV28	TGTGCCAGCACCGGGGTTGCGGTTCAGACCCAGTACTTC	CASTGVAVQTQYF
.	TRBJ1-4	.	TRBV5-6	TGTGCCAGCAGCCAGGGGTGGACTAATGAAAAACTGTTTTTT	CASSQGWTNEKLFF
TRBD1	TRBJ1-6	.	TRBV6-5	TGTGCCAGCAGTTACTCGACAGGGAGGAATTCACCCCTCCACTTT	CASSYSTGRNSPLHF
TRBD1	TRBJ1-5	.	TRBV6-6	TGTGCCAGCAGTACCTCAGGGGGTAGAAGCAATCAGCCCCAGCATTTT	CASSTSGGRSNQPQHF
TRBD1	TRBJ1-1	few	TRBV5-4	TGTGCCAGCAGCGTCCCCGGGACAGGGAGCACTGAAGCTTTCTTT	CASSVPGTGSTEAFF
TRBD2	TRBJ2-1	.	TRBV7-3	TGTGCCAGCAGCTTAACAGGCGGGAGGTCCTACAATGAGCAGTTCTTC	CASSLTGGRSYNEQFF
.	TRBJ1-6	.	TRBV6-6	TGTGCCAGCAGGGCAGGGAATAATTCACCCCTCCACTTT	CASRAGNNSPLHF